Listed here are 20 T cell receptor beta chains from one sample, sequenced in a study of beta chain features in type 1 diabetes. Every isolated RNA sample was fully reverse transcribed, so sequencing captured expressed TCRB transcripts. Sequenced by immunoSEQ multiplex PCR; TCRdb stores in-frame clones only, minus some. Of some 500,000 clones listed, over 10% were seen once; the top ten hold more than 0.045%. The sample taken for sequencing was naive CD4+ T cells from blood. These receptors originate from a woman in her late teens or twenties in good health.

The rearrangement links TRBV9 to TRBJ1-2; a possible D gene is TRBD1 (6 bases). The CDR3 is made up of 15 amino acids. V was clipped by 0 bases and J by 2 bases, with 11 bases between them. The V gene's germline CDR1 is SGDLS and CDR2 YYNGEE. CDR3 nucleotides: TGTGCCAGCAGCGTAGGATTCAGGGGCAACTATGGCTACACCTTC. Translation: CASSVGFRGNYGYTF.

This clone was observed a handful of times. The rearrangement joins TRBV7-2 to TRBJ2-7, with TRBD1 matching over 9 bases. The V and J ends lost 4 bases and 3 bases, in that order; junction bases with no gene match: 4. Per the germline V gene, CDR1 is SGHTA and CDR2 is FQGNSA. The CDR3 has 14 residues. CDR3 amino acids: CASSSQTGGYEQYV. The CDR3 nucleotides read TGTGCCAGCAGCTCGCAGACAGGGGGCTACGAGCAGTACGTC.

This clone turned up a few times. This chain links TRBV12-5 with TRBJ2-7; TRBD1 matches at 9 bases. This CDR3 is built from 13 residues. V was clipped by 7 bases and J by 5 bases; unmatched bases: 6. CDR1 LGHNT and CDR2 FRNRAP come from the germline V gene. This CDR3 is CASALTGGHEQYF. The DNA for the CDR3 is TGTGCTAGTGCCCTGACAGGGGGGCACGAGCAGTACTTC.

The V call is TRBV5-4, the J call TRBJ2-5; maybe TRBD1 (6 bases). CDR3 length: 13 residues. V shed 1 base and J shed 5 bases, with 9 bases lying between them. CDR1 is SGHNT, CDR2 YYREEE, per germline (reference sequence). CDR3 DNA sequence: TGTGCCAGCAGCTTGCAGGGGCCCGAGACCCAGTACTTC. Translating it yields CASSLQGPETQYF.

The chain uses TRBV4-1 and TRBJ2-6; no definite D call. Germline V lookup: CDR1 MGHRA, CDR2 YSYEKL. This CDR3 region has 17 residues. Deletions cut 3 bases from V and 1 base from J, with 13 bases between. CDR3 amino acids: CASSQGNARSGANVLTF. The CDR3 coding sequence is TGCGCCAGCAGCCAGGGCAATGCAAGATCTGGGGCCAACGTCCTGACTTTC.

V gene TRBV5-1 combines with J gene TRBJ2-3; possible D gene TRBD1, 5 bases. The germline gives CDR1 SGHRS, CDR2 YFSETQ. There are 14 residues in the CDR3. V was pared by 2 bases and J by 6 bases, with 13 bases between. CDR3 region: CASSLGREGDTQYF. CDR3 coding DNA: TGCGCCAGCAGCTTAGGCAGGGAAGGGGATACGCAGTATTTT.

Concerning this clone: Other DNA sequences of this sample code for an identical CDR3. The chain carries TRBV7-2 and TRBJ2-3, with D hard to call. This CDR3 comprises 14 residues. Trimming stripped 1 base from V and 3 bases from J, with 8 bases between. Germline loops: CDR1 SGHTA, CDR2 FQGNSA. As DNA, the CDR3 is TGTGCCAGCAGCTTAGATTGGGGTACAGATACGCAGTATTTT. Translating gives CASSLDWGTDTQYF.

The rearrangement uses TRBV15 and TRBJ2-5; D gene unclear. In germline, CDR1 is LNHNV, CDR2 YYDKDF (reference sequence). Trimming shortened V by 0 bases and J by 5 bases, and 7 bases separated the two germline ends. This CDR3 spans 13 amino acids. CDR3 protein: CATSREAVETQYF. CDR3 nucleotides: TGTGCCACCAGCAGAGAGGCGGTGGAGACCCAGTACTTC. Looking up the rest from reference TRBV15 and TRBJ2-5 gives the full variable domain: DAMVIQNPRYQVTQFGKPVTLSCSQTLNHNVMYWYQQKSSQAPKLLFHYYDKDFNNEADTPDNFQSRRPNTSFCFLDIRSPGLGDTAMYLCATSREAVETQYFGPGTRLLVL.

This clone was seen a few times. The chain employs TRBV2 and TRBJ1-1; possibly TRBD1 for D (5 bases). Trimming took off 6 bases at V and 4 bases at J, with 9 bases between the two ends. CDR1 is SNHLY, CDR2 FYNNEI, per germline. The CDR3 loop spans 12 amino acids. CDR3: CASSSDSTEAFF. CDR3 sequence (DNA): TGTGCCAGCAGCTCAGACAGCACTGAAGCTTTCTTT.

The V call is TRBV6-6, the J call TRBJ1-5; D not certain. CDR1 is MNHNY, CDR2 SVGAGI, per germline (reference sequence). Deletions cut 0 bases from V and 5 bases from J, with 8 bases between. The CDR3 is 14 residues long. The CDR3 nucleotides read TGTGCCAGCAGTTACTCGGCGAGAGATCAGCCCCAGCATTTT. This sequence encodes CASSYSARDQPQHF.

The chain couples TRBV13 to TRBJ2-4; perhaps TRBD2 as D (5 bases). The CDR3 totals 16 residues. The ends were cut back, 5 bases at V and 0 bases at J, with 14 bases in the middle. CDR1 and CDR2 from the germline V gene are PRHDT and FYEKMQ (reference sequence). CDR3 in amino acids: CASSLTTGLAKNIQYF. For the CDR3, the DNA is TGTGCCAGCAGCCTCACCACGGGATTAGCCAAAAACATTCAGTACTTC.

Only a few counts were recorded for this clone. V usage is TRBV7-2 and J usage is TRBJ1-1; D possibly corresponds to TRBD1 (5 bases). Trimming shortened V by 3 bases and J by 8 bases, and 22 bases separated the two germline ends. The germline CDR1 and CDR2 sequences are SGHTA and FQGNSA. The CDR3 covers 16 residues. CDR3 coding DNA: TGTGCCAGCAGCTTCGGCCCCGAGGACATCATCGGGGAAGCTTTCTTT. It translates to CASSFGPEDIIGEAFF.

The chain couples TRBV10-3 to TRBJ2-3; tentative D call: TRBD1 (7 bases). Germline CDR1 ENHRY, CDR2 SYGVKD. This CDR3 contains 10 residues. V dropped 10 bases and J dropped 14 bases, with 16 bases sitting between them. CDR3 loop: CASGTVRGYF. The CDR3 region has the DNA TGTGCCAGCGGGACAGTTCGGGGGTATTTT.

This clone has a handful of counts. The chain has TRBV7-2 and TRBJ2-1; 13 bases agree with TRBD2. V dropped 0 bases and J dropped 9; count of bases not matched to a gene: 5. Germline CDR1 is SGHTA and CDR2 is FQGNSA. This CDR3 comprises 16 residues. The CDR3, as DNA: TGTGCCAGCAGCTTAGCGGGGACTAGCGGGATTCCTGAGCAGTTCTTC. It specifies CASSLAGTSGIPEQFF.

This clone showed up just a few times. CDR3 DNA sequence: TGTGCCAGCAGCCCAAGGATCACGGACGAGCAGTACTTC. Its translation is CASSPRITDEQYF. The chain links TRBV7-2 to TRBJ2-7; no clear D. Germline CDR1 reads SGHTA; CDR2 reads FQGNSA. V was shortened by 5 bases and J by 5 bases, with 13 bases between the two germline ends. The CDR3 is 13 amino acids.

DNA for the CDR3: TGTGCCAGCAGTATGACCGGGACACCATACAATGAGCAGTTCTTC. Protein: CASSMTGTPYNEQFF. The rearrangement links TRBV6-5 to TRBJ2-1; a weak D match, TRBD1 (6 bases). From germline, CDR1 is MNHEY and CDR2 SVGAGI. This CDR3 region has 15 residues. V shed 5 bases and J shed 4 bases, with 15 bases lying between them.

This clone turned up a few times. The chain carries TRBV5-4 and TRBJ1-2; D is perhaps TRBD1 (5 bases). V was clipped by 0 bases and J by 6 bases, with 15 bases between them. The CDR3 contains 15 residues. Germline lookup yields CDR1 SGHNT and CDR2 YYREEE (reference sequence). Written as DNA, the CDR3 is TGTGCCAGCAGCTTGGTTGTCTCATTAGGGGATGGCTACACCTTC. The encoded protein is CASSLVVSLGDGYTF.

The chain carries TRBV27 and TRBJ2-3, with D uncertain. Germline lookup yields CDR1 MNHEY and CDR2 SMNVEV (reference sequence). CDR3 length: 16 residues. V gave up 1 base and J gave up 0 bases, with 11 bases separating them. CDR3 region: CASSLLGRTSTDTQYF. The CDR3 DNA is TGTGCCAGCAGTTTATTGGGCCGTACTAGCACAGATACGCAGTATTTT.

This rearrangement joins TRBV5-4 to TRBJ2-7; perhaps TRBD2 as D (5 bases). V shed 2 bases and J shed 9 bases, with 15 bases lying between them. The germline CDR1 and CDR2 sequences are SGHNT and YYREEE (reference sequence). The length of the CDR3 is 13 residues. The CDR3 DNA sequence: TGTGCCAGCAGCTTAGACCCCAGAGAGGGGCAGTACTTC. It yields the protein CASSLDPREGQYF.

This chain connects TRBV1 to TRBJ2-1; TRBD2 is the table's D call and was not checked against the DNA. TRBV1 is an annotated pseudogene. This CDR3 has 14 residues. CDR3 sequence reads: CTSRRAGARNEQFF. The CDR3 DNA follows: TGCACCAGCAGAAGAGCGGGAGCGAGGAATGAGCAGTTCTTC.